This is a list of T cell receptor beta chains from one sample in a study of Ad26.COV2.S vaccination and SARS-CoV-2 variants. The data were produced by immunoSEQ multiplex PCR, yet TCRdb's version contains in-frame clones alone and is incomplete. The table shows roughly 350,000 clones, with 70% to 90% occurring only once. This specimen was peripheral blood, taken in a trial of Ad26.COV2.S vaccine versus placebo. These receptors came from a person between 18 and 60 years old who received the Ad26.COV2.S COVID-19 vaccine or a placebo. Both conserved end residues are part of each CDR3. D genes are given only for firm matches. Size is omitted from some rows. Given values are once, few, many or a class for expanded clones.

D	J	V	size	CDR3	DNA
TRBD1	TRBJ1-1	TRBV7-9	once	CASTPGGGTEAFF	TGTGCCAGCACCCCAGGGGGGGGCACTGAAGCTTTCTTT
NA	TRBJ2-2	TRBV19	NA	CASSPAPTGELFF	TGTGCCAGTAGTCCCGCACCCACCGGGGAGCTGTTTTTT
TRBD2	TRBJ2-3	TRBV19	once	CASTALASGRTDTQYF	TGTGCCAGTACAGCTTTGGCTAGCGGGAGAACAGATACGCAGTATTTT
TRBD1	TRBJ2-3	TRBV5-1	NA	CASSPGQRTDTQYF	TGCGCCAGCAGCCCGGGACAGCGGACAGATACGCAGTATTTT
NA	TRBJ1-1	TRBV4-1	NA	CASSQTDSHEAFF	TGCGCCAGCAGCCAAACCGACAGCCATGAAGCTTTCTTT
NA	TRBJ1-1	TRBV6-6	NA	CASRGGLGNTEAFF	TGTGCCAGCCGAGGAGGTCTGGGGAACACTGAAGCTTTCTTT
TRBD2	TRBJ2-1	TRBV2	NA	CASTQAGGEQFF	TGTGCCAGCACCCAAGCGGGGGGGGAGCAGTTCTTC
NA	TRBJ1-1	TRBV3-1/TRBV3-2	NA	CASSPYLRQLNTEAFF	TGTGCCAGCAGCCCCTATCTGAGACAGTTGAACACTGAAGCTTTCTTT
NA	TRBJ2-3	TRBV6-2/TRBV6-3	NA	CASSYSVGQGWGTDTQYF	TGTGCCAGCAGTTACTCGGTCGGGCAGGGATGGGGCACAGATACGCAGTATTTT
NA	TRBJ1-1	TRBV27	NA	CASSLGDEAFF	TGTGCCAGCAGTTTAGGTGATGAAGCTTTCTTT
TRBD1	TRBJ1-2	TRBV5-6	NA	CASSPRGGTGRFLSGYTF	TGTGCCAGCAGCCCCAGGGGGGGGACAGGGAGGTTTTTGAGCGGCTACACCTTC
NA	TRBJ1-2	TRBV6-5	NA	CASSPGTGYGYTF	TGTGCCAGCAGCCCGGGGACCGGCTATGGCTACACCTTC
NA	TRBJ2-5	TRBV6-5	NA	CASSYSARVHQETQYF	TGTGCCAGCAGTTACTCGGCCAGGGTCCACCAAGAGACCCAGTACTTC
TRBD1	TRBJ1-2	TRBV28	NA	CASSSGAGTGPSNYGYTF	TGTGCCAGCAGTTCGGGGGCAGGGACAGGCCCTTCTAACTATGGCTACACCTTC
NA	TRBJ1-2	TRBV4-3	NA	CASSQEAEAGYGYTF	TGCGCCAGCAGCCAAGAAGCCGAAGCGGGTTATGGCTACACCTTC
NA	TRBJ2-1	TRBV10-2	NA	CASSVGLFISSYNEQFF	TGCGCCAGCAGTGTAGGGCTTTTCATCAGCTCCTACAATGAGCAGTTCTTC
NA	TRBJ1-2	TRBV13	few	CASSLGRGRGYTF	TGTGCCAGCAGCTTAGGCAGGGGCCGGGGCTACACCTTC
NA	TRBJ1-1	TRBV24-1	NA	CATSDAGMNTEAFF	TGTGCCACCAGTGATGCGGGGATGAACACTGAAGCTTTCTTT
NA	TRBJ2-2	TRBV6-5	NA	CASSYRETFTGELFF	TGTGCCAGCAGTTACCGGGAAACTTTCACCGGGGAGCTGTTTTTT
NA	TRBJ1-1	TRBV9	NA	CASSILHSNTEAFF	TGTGCCAGCAGCATACTGCACTCGAACACTGAAGCTTTCTTT
TRBD1	TRBJ1-1	TRBV3-1/TRBV3-2	NA	CASSQEGQAPNTEAFF	TGTGCCAGCAGCCAGGAAGGACAGGCACCGAACACTGAAGCTTTCTTT
TRBD2	TRBJ2-5	TRBV2	NA	CASRTSGRWETQYF	TGTGCCAGCCGGACTAGCGGGAGATGGGAGACCCAGTACTTC